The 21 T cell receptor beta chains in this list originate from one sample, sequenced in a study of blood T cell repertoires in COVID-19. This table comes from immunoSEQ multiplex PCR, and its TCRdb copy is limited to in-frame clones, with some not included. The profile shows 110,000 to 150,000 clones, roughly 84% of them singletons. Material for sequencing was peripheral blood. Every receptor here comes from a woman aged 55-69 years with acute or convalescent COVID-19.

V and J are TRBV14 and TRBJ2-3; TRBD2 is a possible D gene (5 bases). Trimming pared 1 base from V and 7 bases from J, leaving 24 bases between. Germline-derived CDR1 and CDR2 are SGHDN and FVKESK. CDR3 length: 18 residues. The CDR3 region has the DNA TGTGCCAGCAGCCAAGTCACCCCGGGAACCGGACCACTTAATACGCAGTATTTT. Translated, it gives CASSQVTPGTGPLNTQYF.

This chain's CDR3 is CASSETSTYNSPLHF. Here the CDR3 DNA reads TGTGCCAGCAGTGAGACAAGCACCTATAATTCACCCCTCCACTTT. V usage is TRBV25-1 and J usage is TRBJ1-6; D ambiguous. This CDR3 spans 15 amino acids. In germline, CDR1 is MGHDK, CDR2 SYGVNS. The V gene lost 3 bases and the J gene lost 2 bases, with 8 bases spanning the gap. The full variable domain, its missing parts supplied by reference TRBV25-1 and TRBJ1-6, is EADIYQTPRYLVIGTGKKITLECSQTMGHDKMYWYQQDPGMELHLIHYSYGVNSTEKGDLSSESTVSRIRTEHFPLTLESARPSHTSQYLCASSETSTYNSPLHFGNGTRLTVT.

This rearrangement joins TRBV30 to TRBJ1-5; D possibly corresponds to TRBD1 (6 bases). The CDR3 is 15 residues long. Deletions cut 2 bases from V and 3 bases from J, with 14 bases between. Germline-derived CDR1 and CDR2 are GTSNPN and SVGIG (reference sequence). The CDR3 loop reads CAWSRGRGINQPQHF. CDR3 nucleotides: TGTGCCTGGAGTAGGGGGAGGGGAATCAATCAGCCCCAGCATTTT.

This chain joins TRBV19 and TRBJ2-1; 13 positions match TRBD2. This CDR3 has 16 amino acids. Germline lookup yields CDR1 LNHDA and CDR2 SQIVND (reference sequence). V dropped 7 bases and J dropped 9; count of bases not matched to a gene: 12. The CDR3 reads CASNPGLAGVRGEQFF. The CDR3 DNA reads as TGTGCCAGTAACCCCGGACTAGCGGGGGTTCGCGGTGAGCAGTTCTTC.

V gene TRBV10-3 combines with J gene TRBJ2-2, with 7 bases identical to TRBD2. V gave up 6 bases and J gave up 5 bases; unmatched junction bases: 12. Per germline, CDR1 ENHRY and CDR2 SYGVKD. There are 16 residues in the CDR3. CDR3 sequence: CAISHGAAGVTGELFF. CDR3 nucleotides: TGTGCCATCAGCCACGGGGCGGCGGGGGTAACCGGGGAGCTGTTTTTT.

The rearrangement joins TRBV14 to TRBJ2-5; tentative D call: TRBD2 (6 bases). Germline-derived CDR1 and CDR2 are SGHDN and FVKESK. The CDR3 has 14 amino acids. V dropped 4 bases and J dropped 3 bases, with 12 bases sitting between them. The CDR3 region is CASSPAGIKETQYF. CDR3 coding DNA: TGTGCCAGCAGCCCGGCGGGAATTAAAGAGACCCAGTACTTC.

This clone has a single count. CDR3 in DNA: TGTGCCAGCAGCGTATGGGATGAGGGCACCGGGGAGCTGTTTTTT. Protein product: CASSVWDEGTGELFF. The rearrangement links TRBV9 to TRBJ2-2, with D possibly being TRBD2 (5 bases). This CDR3 spans 15 amino acids. V lost 1 base to trimming and J lost 4 bases, with 11 bases between them. The V gene's germline CDR1 is SGDLS and CDR2 YYNGEE.

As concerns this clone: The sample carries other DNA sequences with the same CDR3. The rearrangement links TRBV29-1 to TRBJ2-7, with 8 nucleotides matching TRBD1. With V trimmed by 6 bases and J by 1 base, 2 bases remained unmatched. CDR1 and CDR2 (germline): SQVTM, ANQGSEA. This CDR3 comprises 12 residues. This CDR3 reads CSVGQGSYEQYF. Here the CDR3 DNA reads TGCAGCGTCGGACAGGGTTCCTACGAGCAGTACTTC.

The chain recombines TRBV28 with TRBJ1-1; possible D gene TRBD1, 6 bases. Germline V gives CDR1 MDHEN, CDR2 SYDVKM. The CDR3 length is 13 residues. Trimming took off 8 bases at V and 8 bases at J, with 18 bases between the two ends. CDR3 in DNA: TGTGCCAGCGGCCTTTCAGGGGACGGCGAAGCTTTCTTT. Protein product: CASGLSGDGEAFF.

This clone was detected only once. This chain's CDR3 is CASSLASGGPETQYF. As DNA, the CDR3 is TGTGCCAGCAGCTTGGCTAGCGGGGGGCCGGAGACCCAGTACTTC. The chain recombines TRBV5-4 with TRBJ2-5, with TRBD2 matching over 11 bases. Per germline, CDR1 SGHNT and CDR2 YYREEE (reference sequence). The junction had 3 bases not matched to a gene; V was cut back by 0 bases and J by 5 bases. The CDR3 is 15 amino acids. The full variable domain, completed using reference TRBV5-4 and TRBJ2-5, is ETGVTQSPTHLIKTRGQQVTLRCSSQSGHNTVSWYQQALGQGPQFIFQYYREEENGRGNFPPRFSGLQFPNYSSELNVNALELDDSALYLCASSLASGGPETQYFGPGTRLLVL.

DNA of the CDR3: TGCGCCAGCAGCTTGGTTACGGGACTAGCCTACAATGAGCAGTTCTTC. Protein product: CASSLVTGLAYNEQFF. J is TRBJ2-1 and V is TRBV5-1, with 8 bases identical to TRBD2. The V segment lost 0 bases and the J segment 2 bases; nucleotides outside the gene matches: 4. The CDR3 extends over 16 amino acids. Germline V gene sequence: CDR1 SGHRS, CDR2 YFSETQ.

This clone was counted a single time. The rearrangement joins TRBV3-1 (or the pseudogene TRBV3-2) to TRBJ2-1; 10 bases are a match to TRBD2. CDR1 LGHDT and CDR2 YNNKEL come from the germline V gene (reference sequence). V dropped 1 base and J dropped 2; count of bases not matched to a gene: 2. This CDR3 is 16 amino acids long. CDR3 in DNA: TGTGCCAGCAGCCAAGGGACTAGCGGCCCCTACAATGAGCAGTTCTTC. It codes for CASSQGTSGPYNEQFF.

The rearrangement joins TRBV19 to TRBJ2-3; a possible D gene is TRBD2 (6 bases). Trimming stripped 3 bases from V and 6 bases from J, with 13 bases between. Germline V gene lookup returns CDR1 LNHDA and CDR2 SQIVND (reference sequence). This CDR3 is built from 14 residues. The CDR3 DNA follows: TGTGCCAGTAGTATGGGGGGTGCTAGGGATACGCAGTATTTT. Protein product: CASSMGGARDTQYF.

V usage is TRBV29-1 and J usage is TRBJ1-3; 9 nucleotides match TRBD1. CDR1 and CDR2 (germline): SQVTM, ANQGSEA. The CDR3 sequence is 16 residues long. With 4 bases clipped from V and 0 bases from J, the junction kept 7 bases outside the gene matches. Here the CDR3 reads CSVVDRGRSSGNTIYF. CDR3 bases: TGCAGCGTTGTTGACAGGGGGAGAAGCTCTGGAAACACCATATATTTT.

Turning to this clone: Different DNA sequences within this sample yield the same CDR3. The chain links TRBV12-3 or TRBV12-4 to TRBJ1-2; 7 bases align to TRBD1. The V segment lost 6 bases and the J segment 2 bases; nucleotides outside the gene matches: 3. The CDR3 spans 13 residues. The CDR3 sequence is CASSPGQNYGYTF. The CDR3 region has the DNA TGTGCCAGCAGCCCGGGACAGAACTATGGCTACACCTTC.

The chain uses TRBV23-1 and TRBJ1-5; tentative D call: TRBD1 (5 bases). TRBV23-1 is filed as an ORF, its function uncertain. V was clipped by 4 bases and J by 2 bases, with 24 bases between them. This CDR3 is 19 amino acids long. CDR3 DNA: TGCGCCAGCAGTCGAGTCCTACCTTTGGGGGGAATATGCAATCAGCCCCAGCATTTT. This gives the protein CASSRVLPLGGICNQPQHF.

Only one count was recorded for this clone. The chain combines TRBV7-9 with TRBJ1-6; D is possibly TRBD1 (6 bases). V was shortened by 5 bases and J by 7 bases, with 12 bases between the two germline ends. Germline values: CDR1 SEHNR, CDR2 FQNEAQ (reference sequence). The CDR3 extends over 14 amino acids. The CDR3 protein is CASSQGLGNSPLHF. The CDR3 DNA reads TGTGCCAGCAGCCAGGGGTTAGGGAATTCACCCCTCCACTTT.

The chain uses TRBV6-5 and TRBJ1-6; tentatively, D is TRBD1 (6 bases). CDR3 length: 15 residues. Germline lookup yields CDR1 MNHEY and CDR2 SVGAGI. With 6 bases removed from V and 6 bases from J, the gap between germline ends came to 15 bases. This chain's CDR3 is CASRVTGPVNSPLHF. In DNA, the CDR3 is TGTGCCAGCAGAGTCACAGGGCCAGTTAATTCACCCCTCCACTTT.

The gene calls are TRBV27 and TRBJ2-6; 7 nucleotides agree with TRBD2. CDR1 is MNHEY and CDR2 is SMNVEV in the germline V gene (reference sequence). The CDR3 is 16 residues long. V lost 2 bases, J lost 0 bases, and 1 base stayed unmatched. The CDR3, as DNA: TGTGCCAGCAGTTTAGGGGGGGTCTCTGGGGCCAACGTCCTGACTTTC. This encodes CASSLGGVSGANVLTF.

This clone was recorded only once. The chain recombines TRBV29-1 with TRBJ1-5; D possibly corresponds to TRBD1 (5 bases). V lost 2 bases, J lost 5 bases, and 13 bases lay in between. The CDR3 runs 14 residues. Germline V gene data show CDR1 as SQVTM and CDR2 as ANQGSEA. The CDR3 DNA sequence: TGCAGCGTTGAAACCGGGACTCCCGATCAGCCCCAGCATTTT. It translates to CSVETGTPDQPQHF.

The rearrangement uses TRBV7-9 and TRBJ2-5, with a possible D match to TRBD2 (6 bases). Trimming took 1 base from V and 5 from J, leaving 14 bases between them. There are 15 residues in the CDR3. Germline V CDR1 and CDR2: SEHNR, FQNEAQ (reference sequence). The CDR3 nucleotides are TGTGCCAGCAGCTTAGATAGCGGACGTGGGGAGACCCAGTACTTC. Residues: CASSLDSGRGETQYF.